Listed below are T cell receptor beta chains from one sample, sequenced in a study of cytomegalovirus exposure and HLA in healthy donors. Sequencing was performed with immunoSEQ multiplex PCR; in TCRdb, only in-frame clones are kept and a portion is missing. The table includes about 160,000 clones, about 75% detected once. The sequenced sample consisted of PBMCs. The source is a woman aged 45-60 years in good health and CMV-seropositive. Each CDR3 is given with its conserved first and last residue. D genes are given only for firm matches. Expanded clones get a size class; other rows say once, few or many, or leave the size out.

size	V	J	D	CDR3	DNA
-	TRBV28	TRBJ2-7	TRBD1	CASRLDRGSSYEQYF	TGTGCCAGCAGACTTGACAGGGGTTCTTCCTACGAGCAGTACTTC
-	TRBV5-4	TRBJ2-5	-	CASSRTHGVGETQYF	TGTGCCAGCAGTCGAACGCACGGGGTGGGGGAGACCCAGTACTTC
-	TRBV29-1	TRBJ2-1	TRBD2	CSVEPSGSSDEQFF	TGCAGCGTTGAACCTAGCGGGAGTAGCGATGAGCAGTTCTTC
-	TRBV28	TRBJ2-4	-	CASSRRGTQNIQYF	TGTGCCAGCAGCCGCAGGGGTACACAAAACATTCAGTACTTC
-	TRBV6-5	TRBJ2-1	-	CASREGSHNEQFF	TGTGCCAGCAGGGAGGGGTCCCACAATGAGCAGTTCTTC
-	TRBV4-3	TRBJ2-7	-	CASSQGTGYEQYF	TGCGCCAGCAGCCAAGGCACGGGGTACGAGCAGTACTTC
once	TRBV21-1	TRBJ2-3	-	CASSPWREGLGTDTQYF	TGTGCCAGCAGCCCCTGGCGGGAGGGTCTTGGCACAGATACGCAGTATTTT
few	TRBV29-1	TRBJ2-1	-	CSVEDPGQSSYNEQFF	TGCAGCGTTGAAGACCCCGGACAGAGCTCCTACAATGAGCAGTTCTTC
-	TRBV7-2	TRBJ1-1	-	CASSRGHPNTEAFF	TGTGCCAGCAGCCGGGGACACCCGAACACTGAAGCTTTCTTT
once	TRBV5-4	TRBJ2-5	TRBD2	CASSPSLPSGGTQYF	TGTGCCAGCAGCCCCTCCCTGCCTAGCGGGGGGACCCAGTACTTC
-	TRBV27	TRBJ1-2	TRBD1	CASASGTGHYGYTF	TGTGCCAGCGCCTCCGGGACAGGGCACTATGGCTACACCTTC
-	TRBV7-9	TRBJ2-5	-	CASSLSDWYQETQYF	TGTGCCAGCAGCTTATCCGACTGGTACCAAGAGACCCAGTACTTC
-	TRBV19	TRBJ1-2	TRBD1	CASSIRETGFSQRVHYGYTF	TGTGCCAGTAGTATTCGAGAGACAGGGTTCTCGCAGCGGGTTCACTATGGCTACACCTTC
-	TRBV7-2	TRBJ1-6	TRBD1	CASSSRQGRSPLHF	TGTGCCAGCAGCTCACGACAGGGTCGGTCACCCCTCCACTTT
-	TRBV18	TRBJ2-7	-	CASSTLGQIYEQYF	TGTGCCAGCTCAACCCTCGGACAGATCTACGAGCAGTACTTC
once	TRBV7-2	TRBJ1-5	-	CASSLSASNQPQHF	TGTGCCAGCAGCTTATCAGCGTCCAATCAGCCCCAGCATTTT